One sample yielded the 30 T cell receptor beta chains listed below, sequenced in a study of shared clonotypes between healthy human individuals. Some clones are missing from TCRdb's copy, which holds only in-frame ones; the method was immunoSEQ multiplex PCR. The repertoire holds 300,000 to 350,000 clones, with roughly 80% as singletons. The sample comprised memory CD4+ T cells sorted from blood. As for subset: CD45RA-negative fraction. These receptors were taken from a man aged 25 to 40 in good health.

J is TRBJ1-1 and V is TRBV19; 8 nucleotides agree with TRBD1. Per germline, CDR1 LNHDA and CDR2 SQIVND (reference sequence). This CDR3 has 13 amino acids. The V gene end was trimmed by 5 bases and the J gene end by 5 bases; junction bases not matched to a gene: 4. The DNA for the CDR3 is TGTGCCAGTAGTCAGGGGGCGAGGACTGAAGCTTTCTTT. It yields the protein CASSQGARTEAFF.

With respect to this clone: This same CDR3 is encoded by further DNA sequences in the sample. The V call is TRBV18, the J call TRBJ2-5; D may be TRBD1 or TRBD2 (5 bases each). V lost 2 bases, J lost 1 base, and 11 bases lay in between. The CDR3 has 15 amino acids. The germline gives CDR1 KGHSH, CDR2 LQKENI. CDR3 loop: CASSPRPGPQETQYF. CDR3 bases: TGTGCCAGCTCACCAAGGCCGGGACCCCAAGAGACCCAGTACTTC.

The J gene is TRBJ2-7, the V gene TRBV30, with 7 nucleotides matching TRBD1. The CDR3 is 13 amino acids. V was pared by 0 bases and J by 3 bases, with 2 bases of the junction left unmatched. The germline V gene encodes CDR1 GTSNPN and CDR2 SVGIG (reference sequence). The CDR3 protein is CAWSVPGGYEQYF. The CDR3 DNA follows: TGTGCCTGGAGTGTCCCAGGGGGCTACGAGCAGTACTTC.

As for this clone: Being one base from a much bigger clone, this may be a read error. The chain combines TRBV2 with TRBJ2-7, with D maybe TRBD1 (5 bases). This CDR3 is 12 amino acids long. The germline V gene has CDR1 SNHLY and CDR2 FYNNEI. The CDR3 DNA reads as TGTGCCAGCTTCCAGGGAAACTACGAGCAGTGCTTC. Its protein product is CASFQGNYEQCF.

The CDR3 reads CASSQSDRGQDTQYF. The CDR3, as DNA: TGCGCCAGCAGCCAGTCGGACAGGGGGCAAGATACGCAGTATTTT. The chain recombines TRBV4-1 with TRBJ2-3; TRBD1 matches 11 bases. This CDR3 region has 15 residues. CDR1 MGHRA and CDR2 YSYEKL come from the germline V gene. V trimming: 3 bases; J trimming: 5 bases; junction bases outside the gene matches: 4.

The genes are TRBV6-1 and TRBJ1-2, with D hard to call. Germline V CDR1 and CDR2: MNHNS, SASEGT. The CDR3 sequence is 14 residues long. The V and J ends lost 5 bases and 5 bases respectively, with 15 bases between them. This CDR3 reads CASSPTYTSYGYTF. In DNA form, the CDR3 reads TGTGCCAGCAGTCCAACTTATACTTCTTATGGCTACACCTTC.

The chain links TRBV7-9 to TRBJ1-2; TRBD1 matches at 10 bases. The CDR3 extends over 15 amino acids. The ends lost 5 bases at V and 2 bases at J; junction bases unmatched: 5. The V gene's germline CDR1 is SEHNR and CDR2 FQNEAQ (reference sequence). The CDR3 here is CASSRGQGRNYGYTF. The CDR3 DNA sequence: TGTGCCAGCAGCAGGGGACAGGGGAGGAACTATGGCTACACCTTC.

The rearrangement uses TRBV6-1 and TRBJ1-5; TRBD1 matches at 11 bases. CDR1 is MNHNS and CDR2 is SASEGT in the germline V gene. This CDR3 region has 15 residues. The junction had 6 bases not matched to a gene; V was cut back by 4 bases and J by 7 bases. The CDR3 spells CASSVGQGAGQPQHF. For the CDR3, the DNA is TGTGCCAGCAGTGTTGGACAGGGGGCAGGGCAGCCCCAGCATTTT.

The chain couples TRBV30 to TRBJ2-5, with unresolved D. The length of the CDR3 is 11 residues. V was pared by 5 bases and J by 4 bases, with 8 bases between. Germline CDR1 and CDR2: GTSNPN and SVGIG (reference sequence). The CDR3 coding sequence is TGTGCCTGGCAAGAGCGAGAGACCCAGTACTTC. This translates into CAWQERETQYF.

The sample holds a few counts of this clone. The V and J genes are TRBV6-1 and TRBJ2-1; TRBD1 agrees at 10 bases. The CDR3 consists of 17 residues. The trim removed 4 bases at V and 4 bases at J, leaving 10 bases unmatched. Germline V gene data show CDR1 as MNHNS and CDR2 as SASEGT. The CDR3 protein is CASSALTWDRGYNEQFF. CDR3 bases: TGTGCCAGCAGTGCCCTCACCTGGGACAGGGGTTACAATGAGCAGTTCTTC.

V is TRBV28 and J is TRBJ1-2; 7 bases fit TRBD1. Germline loops: CDR1 MDHEN, CDR2 SYDVKM. The CDR3 sequence is 16 residues long. The J segment lost 4 bases and the V segment lost 1 base, leaving 9 bases of the junction unmatched. The CDR3 nucleotides are TGTGCCAGCAGTTTATTGCAGCCCGACAGGGTCTATGGCTACACCTTC. It yields the protein CASSLLQPDRVYGYTF.

In this sample, this clone turned up a few times. The chain couples TRBV11-3 to TRBJ2-3, with 14 bases identical to TRBD2. Germline CDR1 and CDR2: SGHNT and YENEEA. The CDR3 extends over 18 amino acids. J gave up 5 bases and V 5 bases, and 12 bases lay outside the gene matches. CDR3 in amino acids: CASSPWTSGRPGGDTQYF. The CDR3, as DNA: TGTGCCAGCAGCCCATGGACTAGCGGGAGGCCCGGTGGAGATACGCAGTATTTT.

V is TRBV11-2 and J is TRBJ2-3; either TRBD1 or TRBD2 may supply D (5 bases each). The germline V gene has CDR1 SGHAT and CDR2 FQNNGV. The CDR3 totals 15 residues. V was shortened by 5 bases and J by 1 base, with 13 bases between the two germline ends. The CDR3 DNA reads as TGTGCCAGCAGCCTGGGACCCGATCGCACAGATACGCAGTATTTT. Residues: CASSLGPDRTDTQYF.

A single count supports this clone. The rearrangement joins TRBV18 to TRBJ1-6; no definite D call. The germline gives CDR1 KGHSH, CDR2 LQKENI. V lost 3 bases to trimming and J lost 7 bases, with 7 bases between them. The CDR3 has 13 amino acids. The CDR3 region is CASSPQPNSPLHF. The CDR3 region has the DNA TGTGCCAGCTCACCTCAACCGAATTCACCCCTCCACTTT.

This clone was observed a few times. Distinct nucleotide sequences in the sample also encode this CDR3. The chain links TRBV19 to TRBJ1-5; 7 positions agree with TRBD1. The ends lost 7 bases at V and 0 bases at J; junction bases unmatched: 6. The CDR3 sequence is 15 residues long. Looked up from germline, CDR1 is LNHDA and CDR2 is SQIVND (reference sequence). CDR3 residues: CASKGTGDSNQPQHF. As DNA, the CDR3 is TGTGCCAGTAAGGGAACAGGGGATAGCAATCAGCCCCAGCATTTT.

DNA of the CDR3: TGTGCCAGTAGACAGGGGGGAGGAAACACCATATATTTT. This codes for CASRQGGGNTIYF. This chain joins TRBV27 and TRBJ1-3, with 9 bases fitting TRBD1. Germline CDR1 is MNHEY and CDR2 is SMNVEV (reference sequence). V lost 9 bases to trimming and J lost 4 bases; unmatched junction nucleotides: 4. CDR3 length: 13 residues.

The chain carries TRBV11-2 and TRBJ1-5; D unresolved. The CDR3 contains 15 residues. Trimming took off 0 bases at V and 4 bases at J, with 10 bases between the two ends. The V gene's germline CDR1 is SGHAT and CDR2 FQNNGV. The DNA of the CDR3 is TGTGCCAGCAGCTTAGACGGAGGATGGAATCAGCCCCAGCATTTT. Amino acid sequence: CASSLDGGWNQPQHF. The full variable domain, its missing parts supplied by reference TRBV11-2 and TRBJ1-5, is EAGVAQSPRYKIIEKRQSVAFWCNPISGHATLYWYQQILGQGPKLLIQFQNNGVVDDSQLPKDRFSAERLKGVDSTLKIQPAKLEDSAVYLCASSLDGGWNQPQHFGDGTRLSIL.

The chain recombines TRBV18 with TRBJ2-1; 9 bases are shared with TRBD2. This CDR3 has 15 residues. Per germline, CDR1 KGHSH and CDR2 LQKENI. With V trimmed by 8 bases and J by 3 bases, 8 bases remained unmatched. CDR3 coding DNA: TGTGCCAGCACCGTGGCGGGAGGGCGCTACAATGAGCAGTTCTTC. Amino acids: CASTVAGGRYNEQFF.

Comments on this clone: This sample includes further DNA sequences coding for the same CDR3. This rearrangement joins TRBV15 to TRBJ2-5, with 12 bases aligning to TRBD2. The CDR3 extends over 16 amino acids. The V segment lost 1 base and the J segment 2 bases; nucleotides outside the gene matches: 2. Germline CDR1 LNHNV, CDR2 YYDKDF (reference sequence). The DNA for the CDR3 is TGTGCCACCAGCAGAGCCGGGACTAGCGGGCAAGAGACCCAGTACTTC. This translates into CATSRAGTSGQETQYF.

V gene TRBV29-1 combines with J gene TRBJ2-7, with 7 bases identical to TRBD2. This CDR3 contains 14 residues. Germline CDR1 SQVTM, CDR2 ANQGSEA. Trimming removed 3 bases from V and 6 bases from J; junction bases left unmatched: 11. This CDR3 reads CSVDPGGGALEQYF. CDR3 sequence (DNA): TGCAGCGTTGATCCTGGGGGAGGGGCCCTCGAGCAGTACTTC.

CDR3 sequence reads: CSVNLGLAYNEQFF. CDR3 nucleotide sequence: TGCAGCGTTAATCTGGGACTAGCTTACAATGAGCAGTTCTTC. The chain employs TRBV29-1 and TRBJ2-1, with TRBD2 matching over 9 bases. The junction had 6 bases not matched to a gene; V was cut back by 5 bases and J by 4 bases. The germline CDR1 and CDR2 sequences are SQVTM and ANQGSEA. The CDR3 length is 14 residues.

This clone was seen just once. This chain joins TRBV30 and TRBJ2-5; no clear D gene. V was trimmed by 0 bases and J by 0 bases, leaving 5 bases between them. The CDR3 length is 13 residues. Germline assignment: CDR1 GTSNPN and CDR2 SVGIG (reference sequence). The chain's CDR3 is CAWSVRDQETQYF. For the CDR3, the DNA is TGTGCCTGGAGTGTACGGGACCAAGAGACCCAGTACTTC. Full variable domain (outside the CDR3, taken from reference TRBV30 and TRBJ2-5): SQTIHQWPATLVQPVGSPLSLECTVEGTSNPNLYWYRQAAGRGLQLLFYSVGIGQISSEVPQNLSASRPQDRQFILSSKKLLLSDSGFYLCAWSVRDQETQYFGPGTRLLVL.

This clone was seen a handful of times. The chain is built from TRBV7-9 and TRBJ2-1; D gene ambiguous. Trimming cost V 3 bases and J 5 bases, with 11 bases left between them. Germline CDR1 and CDR2: SEHNR and FQNEAQ (reference sequence). The CDR3 covers 14 residues. CDR3 loop: CASSLIEKDNEQFF. DNA for the CDR3: TGTGCCAGCAGCTTGATTGAAAAGGACAATGAGCAGTTCTTC. The whole variable domain, filled in from reference TRBV7-9 and TRBJ2-1, reads DTGVSQNPRHKITKRGQNVTFRCDPISEHNRLYWYRQTLGQGPEFLTYFQNEAQLEKSRLLSDRFSAERPKGSFSTLEIQRTEQGDSAMYLCASSLIEKDNEQFFGPGTRLTVL.

J is TRBJ1-2 and V is TRBV19; TRBD1 aligns across 7 bases. CDR1 and CDR2 (germline): LNHDA, SQIVND (reference sequence). CDR3 length: 15 amino acids. The ends lost 5 bases at V and 7 bases at J; junction bases unmatched: 13. The CDR3 DNA sequence: TGTGCCAGTAGTGATCGACAGGGCCGGGTCGGTGGCTACACCTTC. This sequence encodes CASSDRQGRVGGYTF.

Regarding this clone: The same CDR3 also results from other DNA sequences found in this sample. The chain recombines TRBV5-1 with TRBJ2-1; 14 bases are a match to TRBD2. Germline V gene data show CDR1 as SGHRS and CDR2 as YFSETQ. V was pared by 4 bases and J by 8 bases, with 2 bases of the junction left unmatched. CDR3 length: 14 amino acids. The CDR3 loop reads CASSLGLAGDEQFF. The CDR3 DNA is TGCGCCAGCAGCCTGGGACTAGCGGGAGATGAGCAGTTCTTC.

V gene TRBV6-5 combines with J gene TRBJ2-7; 10 nucleotides match TRBD2. Germline trimming cut 5 bases from V and 7 bases from J; bases unmatched to any gene: 11. Germline V gene data show CDR1 as MNHEY and CDR2 as SVGAGI. There are 15 residues in the CDR3. CDR3 protein: CASSLSAGGPGEQYF. As DNA, the CDR3 is TGTGCCAGCAGTCTCTCAGCGGGAGGGCCGGGAGAGCAGTACTTC.

The rearrangement links TRBV10-2 to TRBJ2-1; D gene uncertain. Germline values: CDR1 WSHSY, CDR2 SAAADI. The CDR3 has 13 residues. Between the trimmed V and J ends, which lost 10 bases and 0 bases, there was a span of 10 bases. The CDR3 region has the DNA TGCGCCACCCGGGTTGGCTCCTACAATGAGCAGTTCTTC. Its protein product is CATRVGSYNEQFF.

This chain connects TRBV7-9 to TRBJ2-3; 14 bases agree with TRBD2. There are 16 residues in the CDR3. J was trimmed by 8 bases and V by 6 bases; bases with no gene match: 10. Germline CDR1 is SEHNR and CDR2 is FQNEAQ (reference sequence). The CDR3 sequence is CASRFRGLAGEGTQYF. The CDR3 DNA reads as TGTGCCAGCAGGTTCCGGGGACTAGCGGGAGAGGGTACGCAGTATTTT.

The chain is built from TRBV10-3 and TRBJ2-7; TRBD2 aligns across 9 bases. Germline V CDR1 and CDR2: ENHRY, SYGVKD. Trimming took 7 bases from V and 0 from J; bases not matched to a gene: 4. This CDR3 comprises 14 residues. CDR3 nucleotide sequence: TGTGCCATCACCATTAGCGGGAGCTCCTACGAGCAGTACTTC. Translation gives CAITISGSSYEQYF.

This sequence joins TRBV6-1 and TRBJ2-1; D remains unclear. Trimming pared 4 bases from V and 4 bases from J, leaving 20 bases between. This CDR3 spans 17 amino acids. Germline V gives CDR1 MNHNS, CDR2 SASEGT. In DNA, the CDR3 is TGTGCCAGCAGTGTTGGGGTAGCAGCTTCGCGGTACAATGAGCAGTTCTTC. Amino acids: CASSVGVAASRYNEQFF.